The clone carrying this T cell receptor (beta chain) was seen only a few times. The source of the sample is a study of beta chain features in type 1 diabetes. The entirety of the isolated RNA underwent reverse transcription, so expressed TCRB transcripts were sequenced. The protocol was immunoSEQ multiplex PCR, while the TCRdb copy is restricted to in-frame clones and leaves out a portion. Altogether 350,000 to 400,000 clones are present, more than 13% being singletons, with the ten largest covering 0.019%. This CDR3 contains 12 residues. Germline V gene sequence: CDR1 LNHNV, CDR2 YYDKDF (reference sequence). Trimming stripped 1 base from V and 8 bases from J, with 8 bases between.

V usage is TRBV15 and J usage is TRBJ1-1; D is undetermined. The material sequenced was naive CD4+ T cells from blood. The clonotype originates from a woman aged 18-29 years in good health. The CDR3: CATSRGMREAFF. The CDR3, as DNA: TGTGCCACCAGCAGAGGCATGCGGGAAGCTTTCTTT. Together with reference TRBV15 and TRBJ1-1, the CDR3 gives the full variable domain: DAMVIQNPRYQVTQFGKPVTLSCSQTLNHNVMYWYQQKSSQAPKLLFHYYDKDFNNEADTPDNFQSRRPNTSFCFLDIRSPGLGDTAMYLCATSRGMREAFFGQGTRLTVV.